The rows below give T cell receptor beta chains drawn from one sample of a study of T cell repertoires in cytomegalovirus infection. TCRdb used MiXCR to reprocess the reads, holding one entry per CDR3 protein. Among 680,000 or so distinct CDR3 sequences, about 40% were seen once, and the ten largest hold under 3%. The material sequenced was PBMCs. The receptor set was obtained from a human donor in good health (CMV status not recorded). Some clones in this sample may be carry-over from other donors' samples. Each CDR3 is given with its conserved first and last residue. Each record gives: J gene, V gene, clone size, D gene, CDR3 DNA, CDR3 protein. D genes are given only for firm matches. Clone size appears in some rows only: once, few, many, or a class for an expanded clone.

TRBJ2-3	TRBV2	many	-	TGTGCCAGCAGAAGGTTAGGGGCGCGTCTTGATACGCAGTATTTT	CASRRLGARLDTQYF
TRBJ2-7	TRBV28	few	TRBD1	TGTGCCAGCAGTTTATTTGGACAGGGTTCCTACGAGCAGTACTTC	CASSLFGQGSYEQYF
TRBJ2-2	TRBV27	many	-	TGTGCCAGCAGCCTCTGGAGGGGGCTCGGGGAGCTGTTTTTT	CASSLWRGLGELFF
TRBJ1-2	TRBV7-2	-	TRBD1	TGTGCCAGCAGCGGGGACAGGGCGCTTGGCTATGGCTACACCTTC	CASSGDRALGYGYTF
TRBJ1-2	TRBV28	-	-	TGTGCCAGCAGTTTATCCACCCCACGCCGATTCTATGGCTACACCTTC	CASSLSTPRRFYGYTF
TRBJ1-5	TRBV12-3/TRBV12-4	few	-	TGTGCCAGCAGTTTGGGGGGGGTCACCCTGGATCAGCCCCAGCATTTT	CASSLGGVTLDQPQHF
TRBJ1-6	TRBV27	once	TRBD1	TGTGCCAGCAGTCCGCGGGACAGGGTTAGCTCCTATAATTCACCCCTCCACTTT	CASSPRDRVSSYNSPLHF
TRBJ2-5	TRBV5-6	few	-	TGTGCCAGCAGCTTGGGCCCCGGAACGGGCCAAGAGACCCAGTACTTC	CASSLGPGTGQETQYF
TRBJ2-1	TRBV20-1	few	-	TGCAGTGCTAGAGATCGAGTGACGAAAGGCAATGAGCAGTTCTTC	CSARDRVTKGNEQFF
TRBJ1-2	TRBV19	few	-	TGTGCCAGTAGGATGGCCGGGACCCATGGCTACACCTTC	CASRMAGTHGYTF
TRBJ1-2	TRBV27	few	TRBD1	TGTGCCAGCAGTTTGGGAGTCGGGACAGGGACGGGTGGTGGCTACACCTTC	CASSLGVGTGTGGGYTF
TRBJ2-7	TRBV7-6	many	-	TGTGCCAGCAGCACCGAGGGGACTCGGAGGGACGAGCAGTACTTC	CASSTEGTRRDEQYF
TRBJ1-3	TRBV7-9	once	TRBD1	TGTGCCAGCAGCCCCAGGGGGTGGGGGGGCCGAAAACCCTCTGGAAACACCATATATTTT	CASSPRGWGGRKPSGNTIYF
TRBJ2-2	TRBV3-1	once	TRBD2	TGTGCCAGCAGCCCCAGACTAGCGGGGGGGGCGAACACCGGGGAGCTGTTTTTT	CASSPRLAGGANTGELFF
TRBJ2-7	TRBV12-3/TRBV12-4	-	-	TGTGCCAGCAGCCCTCCGACTAGTGGGTGGGACGAGCAGTACTTC	CASSPPTSGWDEQYF
TRBJ1-1	TRBV19	-	-	TGTGCCAGTACCGCAGATCGTACTGAAGCTTTCTTT	CASTADRTEAFF
TRBJ2-3	TRBV20-1	-	-	TGCAGTGCTAGAGGTAGCGGAAGCACAGATACGCAGTATTTT	CSARGSGSTDTQYF
TRBJ2-7	TRBV28	-	-	TGTGCCAGCAGTCTGACGCATGTTACCTACGAGCAGTACTTC	CASSLTHVTYEQYF
TRBJ1-6	TRBV7-8	few	-	TGTGCCAGCAGCTTACAGGGATCCTATAATTCACCCCTCCACTTT	CASSLQGSYNSPLHF
TRBJ1-2	TRBV7-9	many	-	TGTGCCAGCAGCTTAGGGCCTACCGTGGGGTTATTTGGCTATGGCTACACCTTC	CASSLGPTVGLFGYGYTF
TRBJ2-1	TRBV11-2	-	TRBD2	TGTGCCAGCAGCGCACGCGGGGGGTTAATTTACAATGAGCAGTTCTTC	CASSARGGLIYNEQFF
TRBJ2-2	TRBV7-3	-	TRBD1	TGTGCCAGCAGCCGATCCCGGGACAGCCCCGACACCGGGGAGCTGTTTTTT	CASSRSRDSPDTGELFF
TRBJ2-5	TRBV10-1	-	TRBD2	TGCGCCAGCAGCCTGACTAGCGGGGGCCCGTGGGTGGAGACCCAGTACTTC	CASSLTSGGPWVETQYF
TRBJ1-1	TRBV5-4	-	TRBD1	TGTGCCAGCAGCCCTTGGGGGACAGGGATAACTGAAGCTTTCTTT	CASSPWGTGITEAFF
TRBJ2-3	TRBV7-2	-	-	TGTGCCAGCAGCTTAGGGGCGACTAGTAGAGAAACAGATACGCAGTATTTT	CASSLGATSRETDTQYF
TRBJ2-1	TRBV11-2	few	-	TGTGCCAGCAGCCCCGCTTTTAGGCAGTTCGGCTATGAGCAGTTCTTC	CASSPAFRQFGYEQFF
TRBJ1-2	TRBV12-3/TRBV12-4	many	-	TGTGCCAGCAGTTACCGACAGCTCCCAGTGGATGGCTACACCTTC	CASSYRQLPVDGYTF
TRBJ1-2	TRBV7-2	-	-	TGTGCCAGCAGCCCCCCCCAGGGAAACTATGGCTACACCTTC	CASSPPQGNYGYTF
TRBJ2-7	TRBV7-6	-	-	TGTGCCAGCAGCCCGGGAACTGGGATCGTCGAGCAGTACTTC	CASSPGTGIVEQYF
TRBJ2-1	TRBV5-1	few	-	TGCGCCAGCAGCCCACTCCACCGTAACACCGAGCAGTTCTTC	CASSPLHRNTEQFF
TRBJ1-1	TRBV20-1	-	TRBD1	TGCAGTGCTAGCGGGACAGCTCTGAACACTGAAGCTTTCTTT	CSASGTALNTEAFF
TRBJ1-4	TRBV11-2	few	-	TGTGCCAGCAGCGCTGGTATGGGGACGGGCCGAGAAAAACTGTTTTTT	CASSAGMGTGREKLFF
TRBJ1-5	TRBV28	-	-	TGTGCCAGAAGCTCCCCCCATTTT	CARSSPHF
TRBJ2-6	TRBV12-3/TRBV12-4	few	-	TGTGCCAGCAAGTGGTACTCTGGGGCCAACGTCCTGACTTTC	CASKWYSGANVLTF
TRBJ2-7	TRBV28	-	TRBD1	TGTGCCAGCAGTTCAGGGGGATTAATCTACGAGCAGTACTTC	CASSSGGLIYEQYF
TRBJ1-1	TRBV10-3	-	TRBD1	TGTGCCATCAGTGAGTCGAGCAGGGGGCCCAATATCAACACTGAAGCTTTCTTT	CAISESSRGPNINTEAFF
TRBJ2-3	TRBV2	-	-	TGTGCCAGCAGCAATCGGCGGGGCGGGGGCACAGATACGCAGTATTTT	CASSNRRGGGTDTQYF
TRBJ2-6	TRBV19	many	-	TGTGCCAGTAGTGTTACAGGGACCTCTGGGGCCAACGTCCTGACTTTC	CASSVTGTSGANVLTF
TRBJ2-5	TRBV6-6	-	-	TGTGCCAGCAGTTACGGCTCGGCTCAAGAGACCCAGTACTTC	CASSYGSAQETQYF
TRBJ2-6	TRBV6-8	-	TRBD1	TGTGCCAGCAAAGTGGGACAGGGCCCCTCTGGGGCCAACGTCCTGACTTTC	CASKVGQGPSGANVLTF
TRBJ2-7	TRBV18	-	-	TGTGCCAGCTCACCACTCCGAGCCGTCGAGCAGTACTTC	CASSPLRAVEQYF
TRBJ1-2	TRBV12-3/TRBV12-4	-	TRBD1	TGTGCCAGCAGCCGGGACAGGGTGTCGGGTTATGGCTACACCTTC	CASSRDRVSGYGYTF
TRBJ2-5	TRBV2	-	TRBD2	TGTGCCAGCCCCGGACTAGCGGGGAAAGAGACCCAGTACTTC	CASPGLAGKETQYF
TRBJ1-5	TRBV12-3/TRBV12-4	many	-	TGTGCCAGCAGCCCGGGGCAGCAGCCCCAGCATTTT	CASSPGQQPQHF
TRBJ2-5	TRBV28	many	-	TGTGCCAGCAGTTTATCATTTATTCGGGGGACGGTACAAGAGACCCAGTACTTC	CASSLSFIRGTVQETQYF